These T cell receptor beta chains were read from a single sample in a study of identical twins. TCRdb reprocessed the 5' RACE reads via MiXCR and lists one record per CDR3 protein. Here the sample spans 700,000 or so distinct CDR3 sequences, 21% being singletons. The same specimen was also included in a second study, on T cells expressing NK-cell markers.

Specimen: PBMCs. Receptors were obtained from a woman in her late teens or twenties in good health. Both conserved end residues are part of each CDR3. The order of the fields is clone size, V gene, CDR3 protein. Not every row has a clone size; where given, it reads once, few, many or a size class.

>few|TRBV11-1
CASSPVPGLAGGLTDTQYF
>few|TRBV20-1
CSARGLAGAAFDTQYF
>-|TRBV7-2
CASSLGGGISYNEQFF
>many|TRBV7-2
CASSLAGGAYGNTIYF
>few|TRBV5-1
CASSLEGGGTDEQFF
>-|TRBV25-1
CASSPGPGVQYF
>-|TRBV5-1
CASSPGTAYEAFF
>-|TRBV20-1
CSAGSGGYYNEQFF
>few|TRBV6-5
CASSYFFPSGTYEQYF
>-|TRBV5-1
CASSLGRREKLFF
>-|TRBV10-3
CAISELDNEQFF
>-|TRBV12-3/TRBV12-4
CASSPHGKGSGNEQFF
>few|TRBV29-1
CSARTDYTEAFF
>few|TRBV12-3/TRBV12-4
CASSFIGTQYF
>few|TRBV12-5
CASGLVALRGGYTF
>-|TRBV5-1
CASSLEPGVNYEQYF
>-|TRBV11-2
CASRSLRTNTGELFF
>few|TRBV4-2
CASSPRLLRGTEAFF
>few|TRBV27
CASSLMTGQQETQYF
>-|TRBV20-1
CSASTGSTGTQYF
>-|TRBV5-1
CASSLRASEQETQYF
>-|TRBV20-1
CSGLNRGTDTQYF
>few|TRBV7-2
CASSPPGLSYEQYF
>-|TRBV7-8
CASKKGGPQNGYTF
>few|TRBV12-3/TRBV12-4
CASSPRLAGGRETQYF
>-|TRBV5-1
CASSLDPFPDTQYF
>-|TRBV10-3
CAISGLAESTDTQYF
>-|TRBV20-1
CSAPRTGEETQYF
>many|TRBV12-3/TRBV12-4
CASSLEAGATYGYTF
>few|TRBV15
CATSRVGAGEIEQFF
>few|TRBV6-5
CASSYFGEGQPQHF
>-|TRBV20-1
CSATPGKYQETQYF
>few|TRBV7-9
CASSSLDREGYGYTF
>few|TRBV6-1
CASSPIIDLPREQYF